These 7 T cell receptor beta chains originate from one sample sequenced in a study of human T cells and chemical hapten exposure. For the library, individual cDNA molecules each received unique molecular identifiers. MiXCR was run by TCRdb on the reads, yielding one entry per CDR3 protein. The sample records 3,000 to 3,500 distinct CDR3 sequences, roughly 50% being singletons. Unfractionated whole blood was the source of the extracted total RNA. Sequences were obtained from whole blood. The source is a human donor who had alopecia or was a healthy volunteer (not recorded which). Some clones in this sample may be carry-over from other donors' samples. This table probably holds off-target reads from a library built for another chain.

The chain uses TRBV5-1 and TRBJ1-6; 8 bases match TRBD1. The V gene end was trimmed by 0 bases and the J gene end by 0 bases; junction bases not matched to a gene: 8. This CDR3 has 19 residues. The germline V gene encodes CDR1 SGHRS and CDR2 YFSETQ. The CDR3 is CASSLEPGGSISYNSPLHF. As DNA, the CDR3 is TGCGCCAGCAGCTTGGAGCCAGGGGGCTCTATCTCCTATAATTCACCCCTCCACTTT.

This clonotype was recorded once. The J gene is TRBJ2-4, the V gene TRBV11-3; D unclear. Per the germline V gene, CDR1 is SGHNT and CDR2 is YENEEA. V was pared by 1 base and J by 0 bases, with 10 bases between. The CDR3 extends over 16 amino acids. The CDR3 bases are TGTGCCAGCAGCTTAGGGGGTACCCTAGCCAAAAACATTCAGTACTTC. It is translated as CASSLGGTLAKNIQYF.

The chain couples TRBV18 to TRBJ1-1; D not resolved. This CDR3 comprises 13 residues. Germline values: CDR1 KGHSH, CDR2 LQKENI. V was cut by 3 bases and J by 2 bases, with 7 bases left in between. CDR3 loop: CASSPAANTEAFF. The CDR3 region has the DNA TGTGCCAGCTCACCGGCAGCAAACACTGAAGCTTTCTTT. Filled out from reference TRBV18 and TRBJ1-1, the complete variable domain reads NAGVMQNPRHLVRRRGQEARLRCSPMKGHSHVYWYRQLPEEGLKFMVYLQKENIIDESGMPKERFSAEFPKEGPSILRIQQVVRGDSAAYFCASSPAANTEAFFGQGTRLTVV.

The CDR3: CAIRRAGTDKAADTQYF. CDR3 nucleotides: TGTGCCATCAGGAGGGCCGGGACAGACAAAGCAGCAGATACGCAGTATTTT. The chain uses TRBV10-3 and TRBJ2-3; 7 bases align to TRBD1. CDR1 and CDR2 from the germline V gene are ENHRY and SYGVKD. CDR3 length: 17 amino acids. J was trimmed by 4 bases and V by 6 bases; bases with no gene match: 16.

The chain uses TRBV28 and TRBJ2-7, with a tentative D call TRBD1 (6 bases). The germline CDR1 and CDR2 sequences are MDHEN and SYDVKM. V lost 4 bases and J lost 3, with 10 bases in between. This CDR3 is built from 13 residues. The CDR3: CASSSGQIYEQYF. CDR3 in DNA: TGTGCCAGCAGTTCCGGACAGATCTACGAGCAGTACTTC.

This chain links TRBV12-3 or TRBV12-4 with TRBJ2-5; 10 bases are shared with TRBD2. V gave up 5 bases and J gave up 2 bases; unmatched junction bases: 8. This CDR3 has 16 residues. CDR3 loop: CASSRSSGGLQETQYF. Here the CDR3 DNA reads TGTGCCAGCAGTCGATCTAGCGGGGGACTTCAAGAGACCCAGTACTTC.

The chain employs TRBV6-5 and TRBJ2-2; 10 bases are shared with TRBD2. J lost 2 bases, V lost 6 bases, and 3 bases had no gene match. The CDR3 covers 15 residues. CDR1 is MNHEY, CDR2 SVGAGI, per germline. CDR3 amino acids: CASRRTSGNTGELFF. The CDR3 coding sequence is TGTGCCAGCAGGCGGACTAGCGGAAACACCGGGGAGCTGTTTTTT.